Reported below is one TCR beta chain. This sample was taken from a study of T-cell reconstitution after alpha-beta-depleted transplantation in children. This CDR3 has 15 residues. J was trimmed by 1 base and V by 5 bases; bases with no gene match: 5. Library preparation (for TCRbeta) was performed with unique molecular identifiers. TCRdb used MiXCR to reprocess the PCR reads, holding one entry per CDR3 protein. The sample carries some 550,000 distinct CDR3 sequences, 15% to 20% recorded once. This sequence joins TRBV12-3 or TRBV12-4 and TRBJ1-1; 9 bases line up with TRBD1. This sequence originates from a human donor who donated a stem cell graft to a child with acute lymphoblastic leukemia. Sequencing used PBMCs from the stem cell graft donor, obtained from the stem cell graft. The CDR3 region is CASSERTGANTEAFF. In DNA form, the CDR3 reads TGTGCCAGCAGTGAAAGGACAGGGGCGAACACTGAAGCTTTCTTT.